This T cell receptor (beta chain) came from a study of CD4 T cells in relation to SARS-CoV-2 and coronaviruses. Study-wide points: Each donor contributed either pre-pandemic or post-infection samples, not both. SARS-CoV-2-driven expansion was significantly weaker in crossreactive than monoreactive clones.

The table lists this clone with a few counts. The antigen remains undetermined. The unexposed donors gave CD4+ T cells in about 2011-2019, prior to COVID-19. CD4+ T cells were isolated from the cells after about nine days of culture. Cells permitting, SARS-CoV-2 S/N and four cold-coronavirus spikes were tested on unexposed-donor CD4+ T cells. The repertoire was sequenced with immunoSEQ multiplex PCR; TCRdb's copy has only in-frame clones and lacks some. The sample yields 25,000 to 35,000 clones, 72% seen once. In germline, CDR1 is LNHDA, CDR2 SQIVND (reference sequence). V trimming: 4 bases; J trimming: 4 bases; junction bases outside the gene matches: 6. The CDR3 has 15 residues.

The chain employs TRBV19 and TRBJ2-5; 10 bases are shared with TRBD1. Source material: CD4+ T cells from PBMCs, cultured in vitro. This clonotype was obtained from a human donor in good health. The CDR3, as DNA: TGTGCCAGTAGTACGCGGACAGGGGGAGGAGAGACCCAGTACTTC. This encodes CASSTRTGGGETQYF.